This section outlines one T cell receptor (beta chain) sequence together with its context. These data belong to a study of T-cell reconstitution after alpha-beta-depleted transplantation in children. During its preparation, the TCRbeta library received unique molecular identifiers. TCRdb re-called the PCR reads through MiXCR, storing one row per CDR3 protein. The table shows approximately 490,000 distinct CDR3 sequences, with under 15% occurring only once. Germline CDR1 reads SGHRS; CDR2 reads YFSETQ. This CDR3 is 16 amino acids long. The V gene end was trimmed by 4 bases and the J gene end by 0 bases; junction bases not matched to a gene: 9.

The specimen comprised PBMCs from the stem cell graft donor, sampled from the stem cell graft. This receptor was identified in a human donor who donated a stem cell graft to a child with combined immunodeficiency. The rearrangement joins TRBV5-1 to TRBJ2-7; 8 bases are a match to TRBD1. CDR3 DNA: TGCGCCAGCAGCGTGACTCAGGGGGCCTACTCCTACGAGCAGTACTTC. It codes for CASSVTQGAYSYEQYF. The entire variable domain, with the rest obtained from reference TRBV5-1 and TRBJ2-7, is as follows: KAGVTQTPRYLIKTRGQQVTLSCSPISGHRSVSWYQQTPGQGLQFLFEYFSETQRNKGNFPGRFSGRQFSNSRSEMNVSTLELGDSALYLCASSVTQGAYSYEQYFGPGTRLTVT.